These T cell receptor beta chains were read from a single sample in a study of OX40 agonist ivuxolimab in advanced cancers. Profiling relied on immunoSEQ multiplex PCR, and the TCRdb table lists in-frame clones only, not all of them. This sample yields around 69,000 clones, of which around 89% are seen a single time; around 6.5% belongs to the top ten. Sequencing was performed on CD4+ or CD8+ T cells sorted from blood, taken in a trial of the OX40 agonist ivuxolimab. The receptors derive from an adult with an advanced solid tumor such as melanoma, head and neck, liver or kidney cancer. The CDR3 runs from the conserved cysteine through the conserved F or W. The D gene is left open where the match is weak. For some rows the clone size is stated as once, few or many, or as a class when expanded; others skip it.

j_call: TRBJ2-1; clone_size: NA; v_call: TRBV11-2; d_call: NA; cdr3_aa: CASSLFPNGSSYNEQFF; cdr3_nt: TGTGCCAGCAGCTTATTCCCGAATGGGAGCTCCTACAATGAGCAGTTCTTC
j_call: TRBJ2-7; clone_size: NA; v_call: TRBV27; d_call: TRBD1; cdr3_aa: CASKDRGRGGYEQYF; cdr3_nt: TGTGCCAGCAAAGACAGGGGGCGAGGTGGGTACGAGCAGTACTTC
j_call: TRBJ1-5; clone_size: NA; v_call: TRBV19; d_call: NA; cdr3_aa: CASSKTVAYQPQHF; cdr3_nt: TGTGCCAGTAGTAAGACCGTAGCATATCAGCCCCAGCATTTT
j_call: TRBJ1-6; clone_size: NA; v_call: TRBV4-1; d_call: TRBD1; cdr3_aa: CASSQDLLGGGEGRSYNSPLHF; cdr3_nt: TGCGCCAGCAGCCAAGACCTGTTAGGAGGGGGCGAAGGAAGATCCTATAATTCACCCCTCCACTTT
j_call: TRBJ1-1; clone_size: NA; v_call: TRBV11-1; d_call: TRBD1; cdr3_aa: CASSSIDRGHTEAFF; cdr3_nt: TGTGCCAGCAGCTCAATAGACAGGGGGCATACTGAAGCTTTCTTT
j_call: TRBJ2-3; clone_size: NA; v_call: TRBV7-6; d_call: NA; cdr3_aa: CASSWTHSTDTQYF; cdr3_nt: TGTGCCAGCAGCTGGACTCATAGCACAGATACGCAGTATTTT
j_call: TRBJ2-7; clone_size: few; v_call: TRBV5-5; d_call: NA; cdr3_aa: CASSFSGIQAVPNSYEQYF; cdr3_nt: TGTGCCAGCAGCTTCTCCGGGATTCAGGCTGTCCCCAACTCCTACGAGCAGTACTTC
j_call: TRBJ1-1; clone_size: NA; v_call: TRBV4-2; d_call: NA; cdr3_aa: CASSQDLRVPMNTEAFF; cdr3_nt: TGTGCCAGCAGCCAAGATTTGAGGGTCCCCATGAACACTGAAGCTTTCTTT
j_call: TRBJ2-1; clone_size: NA; v_call: TRBV7-6; d_call: NA; cdr3_aa: CASSPLDFGANNEQFF; cdr3_nt: TGTGCCAGCAGCCCGCTTGATTTTGGGGCCAACAATGAGCAGTTCTTC
j_call: TRBJ2-2; clone_size: NA; v_call: TRBV30; d_call: NA; cdr3_aa: CAWEFGMNTGELFF; cdr3_nt: TGTGCCTGGGAATTCGGCATGAACACCGGGGAGCTGTTTTTT
j_call: TRBJ1-1; clone_size: NA; v_call: TRBV7-6; d_call: NA; cdr3_aa: CASSLSNTEAFF; cdr3_nt: TGTGCCAGCAGCTTAAGCAACACTGAAGCTTTCTTT
j_call: TRBJ2-7; clone_size: once; v_call: TRBV6-6; d_call: TRBD1; cdr3_aa: CASGLGQGGEQYF; cdr3_nt: TGTGCCAGCGGGTTGGGACAGGGGGGCGAGCAGTACTTC
j_call: TRBJ2-1; clone_size: NA; v_call: TRBV4-3; d_call: NA; cdr3_aa: CASSPMGFEASNEQFF; cdr3_nt: TGCGCCAGCAGCCCGATGGGTTTCGAGGCGTCAAATGAGCAGTTCTTC
j_call: TRBJ2-3; clone_size: NA; v_call: TRBV4-3; d_call: TRBD2; cdr3_aa: CASSQDLGGPDTQYF; cdr3_nt: TGCGCCAGCAGCCAAGATTTGGGAGGGCCAGATACGCAGTATTTT
j_call: TRBJ2-7; clone_size: NA; v_call: TRBV6-5; d_call: NA; cdr3_aa: CASSYTGYEQYF; cdr3_nt: TGTGCCAGCAGTTACACAGGGTACGAGCAGTACTTC
j_call: TRBJ1-1; clone_size: few; v_call: TRBV15; d_call: NA; cdr3_aa: CATSRDSADTEAFF; cdr3_nt: TGTGCCACCAGCAGAGACTCGGCGGACACTGAAGCTTTCTTT
j_call: TRBJ1-4; clone_size: NA; v_call: TRBV5-6; d_call: NA; cdr3_aa: CASSLGGGGDEKLFF; cdr3_nt: TGTGCCAGCAGCTTGGGTGGGGGAGGTGATGAAAAACTGTTTTTT
j_call: TRBJ2-3; clone_size: NA; v_call: TRBV27; d_call: NA; cdr3_aa: CASSGTFTDTQYF; cdr3_nt: TGTGCCAGCTCTGGCACCTTCACAGATACGCAGTATTTT
j_call: TRBJ1-1; clone_size: once; v_call: TRBV27; d_call: NA; cdr3_aa: CASSLSGPRGRGEAFF; cdr3_nt: TGTGCCAGCAGTTTATCGGGCCCCAGGGGCCGGGGTGAAGCTTTCTTT
j_call: TRBJ1-1; clone_size: NA; v_call: TRBV19; d_call: NA; cdr3_aa: CASSKGQNTEAFF; cdr3_nt: TGTGCCAGTAGTAAGGGGCAGAACACTGAAGCTTTCTTT
j_call: TRBJ1-5; clone_size: NA; v_call: TRBV30; d_call: NA; cdr3_aa: CAWSAIGNQPQHF; cdr3_nt: TGTGCCTGGAGTGCAATCGGCAATCAGCCCCAGCATTTT
j_call: TRBJ2-2; clone_size: NA; v_call: TRBV9; d_call: NA; cdr3_aa: CASSAEETSPGELFF; cdr3_nt: TGTGCCAGCAGCGCAGAGGAGACCTCACCCGGGGAGCTGTTTTTT
j_call: TRBJ1-1; clone_size: NA; v_call: TRBV6-5; d_call: NA; cdr3_aa: CASSFTGPSGEAFF; cdr3_nt: TGTGCCAGCAGTTTTACAGGGCCCAGCGGGGAAGCTTTCTTT
j_call: TRBJ2-6; clone_size: NA; v_call: TRBV2; d_call: NA; cdr3_aa: CASRSGQLSGANVLTF; cdr3_nt: TGTGCCAGCAGAAGCGGACAGCTCTCTGGGGCCAACGTCCTGACTTTC
j_call: TRBJ1-6; clone_size: NA; v_call: TRBV4-3; d_call: NA; cdr3_aa: CASSQGTGSPLHF; cdr3_nt: TGCGCCAGCAGCCAAGGGACCGGTTCACCCCTCCACTTT
j_call: TRBJ2-3; clone_size: NA; v_call: TRBV9; d_call: TRBD2; cdr3_aa: CASSTGTSATDTQYF; cdr3_nt: TGTGCCAGCAGCACCGGGACTAGCGCCACAGATACGCAGTATTTT
j_call: TRBJ1-2; clone_size: once; v_call: TRBV4-1; d_call: NA; cdr3_aa: CASSQDREGRVISGYTF; cdr3_nt: TGCGCCAGCAGCCAAGATAGAGAGGGACGGGTAATAAGTGGCTACACCTTC
j_call: TRBJ2-2; clone_size: NA; v_call: TRBV28; d_call: TRBD1; cdr3_aa: CASIPVKDRDTGELFF; cdr3_nt: TGTGCCAGCATCCCGGTAAAGGACAGGGACACCGGGGAGCTGTTTTTT
j_call: TRBJ1-2; clone_size: medium-sized; v_call: TRBV6-4; d_call: NA; cdr3_aa: CASSDSQESIYGYTF; cdr3_nt: TGTGCCAGCAGTGACTCGCAGGAGTCGATCTATGGCTACACCTTC
j_call: TRBJ1-2; clone_size: NA; v_call: TRBV7-9; d_call: NA; cdr3_aa: CASSLSEASPAIDYGYTF; cdr3_nt: TGTGCCAGCAGCTTAAGCGAGGCCAGCCCTGCCATAGACTATGGCTACACCTTC
j_call: TRBJ2-1; clone_size: NA; v_call: TRBV19; d_call: TRBD2; cdr3_aa: CASIPTSGFGKFF; cdr3_nt: TGTGCCAGTATCCCGACTAGCGGGTTCGGGAAGTTCTTC
j_call: TRBJ2-2; clone_size: NA; v_call: TRBV7-2; d_call: NA; cdr3_aa: CASSLVPGYSGELFF; cdr3_nt: TGTGCCAGCAGCTTAGTTCCCGGGTATAGTGGGGAGCTGTTTTTT
j_call: TRBJ2-3; clone_size: NA; v_call: TRBV27; d_call: NA; cdr3_aa: CASSSFQGTDTQYF; cdr3_nt: TGTGCCAGCAGTTCCTTCCAGGGCACAGATACGCAGTATTTT
j_call: TRBJ1-1; clone_size: once; v_call: TRBV7-9; d_call: NA; cdr3_aa: CASSQGEGRMNTEAFF; cdr3_nt: TGTGCCAGCAGCCAAGGAGAAGGACGAATGAACACTGAAGCTTTCTTT
j_call: TRBJ2-7; clone_size: NA; v_call: TRBV5-4; d_call: NA; cdr3_aa: CASSPPSSYEQYF; cdr3_nt: TGTGCCAGCAGCCCCCCTAGCTCCTACGAGCAGTACTTC
j_call: TRBJ2-3; clone_size: NA; v_call: TRBV29-1; d_call: TRBD1; cdr3_aa: CSVDVDRGGDTQYF; cdr3_nt: TGCAGCGTTGATGTCGACAGGGGAGGAGATACGCAGTATTTT
j_call: TRBJ2-1; clone_size: NA; v_call: TRBV13; d_call: TRBD2; cdr3_aa: CASSISGIVSYNEQFF; cdr3_nt: TGTGCCAGCAGCATCAGCGGGATAGTATCCTACAATGAGCAGTTCTTC
j_call: TRBJ1-1; clone_size: NA; v_call: TRBV6-5; d_call: NA; cdr3_aa: CASSYSGSSEAFF; cdr3_nt: TGTGCCAGCAGTTACTCAGGGAGTAGTGAAGCTTTCTTT
j_call: TRBJ2-3; clone_size: NA; v_call: TRBV5-1; d_call: NA; cdr3_aa: CASSSSEGGTSTDTQYF; cdr3_nt: TGCGCCAGCAGCTCCTCGGAGGGCGGAACTAGCACAGATACGCAGTATTTT
j_call: TRBJ1-2; clone_size: once; v_call: TRBV4-2; d_call: NA; cdr3_aa: CASSQEVYYGYTF; cdr3_nt: TGTGCCAGCAGCCAAGAAGTTTACTATGGCTACACCTTC
j_call: TRBJ1-5; clone_size: few; v_call: TRBV23-1; d_call: NA; cdr3_aa: CASSQSSRLNQPQHF; cdr3_nt: TGCGCCAGCAGTCAATCATCCAGGCTCAATCAGCCCCAGCATTTT
j_call: TRBJ1-4; clone_size: NA; v_call: TRBV4-3; d_call: NA; cdr3_aa: CASSQDSVGNEKLFF; cdr3_nt: TGCGCCAGCAGCCAAGACTCGGTTGGTAATGAAAAACTGTTTTTT
j_call: TRBJ1-3; clone_size: NA; v_call: TRBV15; d_call: NA; cdr3_aa: CATSRDRSFSGNTIYF; cdr3_nt: TGTGCCACCAGCAGAGATAGGAGTTTTTCTGGAAACACCATATATTTT
j_call: TRBJ1-4; clone_size: NA; v_call: TRBV28; d_call: NA; cdr3_aa: CASSLSVDNEKLFF; cdr3_nt: TGTGCCAGCAGTTTATCAGTTGATAATGAAAAACTGTTTTTT
j_call: TRBJ1-1; clone_size: NA; v_call: TRBV14; d_call: NA; cdr3_aa: CASSQEQNTEAFF; cdr3_nt: TGTGCCAGCAGCCAAGAACAGAACACTGAAGCTTTCTTT
j_call: TRBJ2-5; clone_size: few; v_call: TRBV7-9; d_call: NA; cdr3_aa: CASSSGLREETQYF; cdr3_nt: TGTGCCAGCAGCTCGGGACTCCGGGAAGAGACCCAGTACTTC
j_call: TRBJ2-7; clone_size: NA; v_call: TRBV4-3; d_call: TRBD2; cdr3_aa: CASSQEGGLAVYEQYF; cdr3_nt: TGCGCCAGCAGCCAAGAGGGAGGACTAGCGGTCTACGAGCAGTACTTC
j_call: TRBJ1-1; clone_size: once; v_call: TRBV27; d_call: NA; cdr3_aa: CASSSTSQNTEAFF; cdr3_nt: TGTGCCAGCAGTTCCACGAGTCAGAACACTGAAGCTTTCTTT
j_call: TRBJ1-5; clone_size: NA; v_call: TRBV30; d_call: NA; cdr3_aa: CAWSVQADGSNQPQHF; cdr3_nt: TGTGCCTGGAGTGTACAGGCAGACGGCAGCAATCAGCCCCAGCATTTT
j_call: TRBJ1-1; clone_size: NA; v_call: TRBV7-2; d_call: NA; cdr3_aa: CASSPGDYTEAFF; cdr3_nt: TGTGCCAGCAGCCCAGGGGATTACACTGAAGCTTTCTTT